This T cell receptor (beta chain) was observed in a study of T cell responses to AZD1222 COVID-19 vaccine. Study results and caveats: Donors were chiefly white British, with a greater number of females, and clonal diversity was perhaps underestimated.

Note on this clone: Its antigen is not identified.

The CDR3 loop spans 13 amino acids. Germline values: CDR1 WSHSY, CDR2 SAAADI. Trimming took 6 bases from V and 10 from J; bases not matched to a gene: 6. Sequencing used immunoSEQ multiplex PCR; TCRdb keeps in-frame clones, though not all of them. The sample gives over 80,000 clones, approximately 90% of which show up once; 6.5% to 10% is in the top ten. This chain links TRBV10-2 with TRBJ2-1; 10 bases align to TRBD2. The sample in question was peripheral blood, obtained 28 days after the second AZD1222 dose. The sequence came from an adult who received the AZD1222 COVID-19 vaccine. CDR3 sequence (DNA): TGCGCCAGCAGCCTAGCGGGAGTAGGGGAGCAGTTCTTC. Translating gives CASSLAGVGEQFF.